This is a list of T cell receptor beta chains from one sample in a study of somatic mutations in cytotoxic T cells in rheumatoid arthritis. Profiled with immunoSEQ multiplex PCR; TCRdb holds only in-frame clones, not every one. The sample consists of 20,000 to 25,000 clones, 78% of them appearing once. What was sequenced was CD8+ T cells sorted from blood. These receptor sequences come from an adult with rheumatoid arthritis. CDR3s include the opening cysteine and the closing phenylalanine or tryptophan. A D gene is named only where the DNA matches it firmly. Part of the rows lack a size; the others show once, few, many or a class for expanded clones.

d_call,v_call,clone_size,j_call,cdr3_aa,cdr3_nt
NA,TRBV6-5,few,TRBJ1-1,CASSPGANTEAFF,TGTGCCAGCAGTCCAGGGGCGAACACTGAAGCTTTCTTT
NA,TRBV6-5,NA,TRBJ2-7,CASSYSTGYEQYF,TGTGCCAGCAGTTACTCTACTGGCTACGAGCAGTACTTC
TRBD1,TRBV5-4,NA,TRBJ2-7,CASSSRGDSPYEQYF,TGTGCCAGCAGCTCACGAGGGGACAGCCCCTACGAGCAGTACTTC
TRBD1,TRBV9,few,TRBJ1-2,CASSDRQGGHGYTF,TGTGCCAGCAGCGATCGACAGGGGGGGCATGGCTACACCTTC
NA,TRBV7-9,NA,TRBJ2-1,CASSSGTHNEQFF,TGTGCCAGCAGCTCCGGGACGCACAATGAGCAGTTCTTC
TRBD2,TRBV10-3,NA,TRBJ2-1,CAISEGLARTSYNEQFF,TGTGCCATCAGTGAAGGACTAGCGAGAACCTCCTACAATGAGCAGTTCTTC
TRBD2,TRBV4-3,NA,TRBJ2-1,CASSQDRAAGDEGDEQFF,TGCGCCAGCAGCCAAGATCGTGCAGCGGGGGACGAAGGAGATGAGCAGTTCTTC
TRBD2,TRBV6-1,NA,TRBJ2-2,CASLRREVHTGELFF,TGTGCCAGCCTTCGCCGGGAGGTCCACACCGGGGAGCTGTTTTTT
NA,TRBV6-1,NA,TRBJ2-7,CASSNRDGSYEQYF,TGTGCCAGCAGTAACCGGGACGGTTCTTACGAGCAGTACTTC
NA,TRBV4-1,NA,TRBJ1-1,CASSQATVYTNTEAFF,TGCGCCAGCAGCCAAGCTACAGTGTATACGAACACTGAAGCTTTCTTT
TRBD1,TRBV7-9,NA,TRBJ2-1,CASSVTHRGFNEQFF,TGTGCCAGCAGCGTTACTCACAGGGGTTTCAATGAGCAGTTCTTC
NA,TRBV5-4,NA,TRBJ2-7,CASSLGGPPLVGEQYF,TGTGCCAGCAGCCTGGGGGGACCCCCTCTCGTGGGGGAGCAGTACTTC
NA,TRBV9,NA,TRBJ2-7,CASSVEKRSSYEQYF,TGTGCCAGCAGCGTAGAGAAGCGGTCCTCCTACGAGCAGTACTTC
TRBD1,TRBV6-6,NA,TRBJ1-2,CASSGTGGAGYGYTF,TGTGCCAGCAGTGGAACAGGGGGCGCGGGCTATGGCTACACCTTC
NA,TRBV5-1,NA,TRBJ2-7,CASSPRQDFSYEQYF,TGCGCCAGCAGCCCGAGACAGGACTTCTCCTACGAGCAGTACTTC
NA,TRBV5-6,NA,TRBJ2-7,CASSLASRGLSYEQYF,TGTGCCAGCAGCTTGGCGTCCAGGGGACTCTCCTACGAGCAGTACTTC
NA,TRBV4-1,NA,TRBJ2-7,CASSQARGSYEQYF,TGCGCCAGCAGCCAAGCACGGGGCTCCTACGAGCAGTACTTC
TRBD1,TRBV10-1,NA,TRBJ2-2,CASSEGTGLNTGELFF,TGCGCCAGCAGTGAGGGGACAGGACTGAACACCGGGGAGCTGTTTTTT
NA,TRBV18,NA,TRBJ1-1,CASSPRDLNTEAFF,TGTGCCAGCTCACCACGGGACTTGAACACTGAAGCTTTCTTT
NA,TRBV7-2,NA,TRBJ2-7,CASSPYRGEQYF,TGTGCCAGCAGCCCCTATAGAGGCGAGCAGTACTTC
NA,TRBV19,NA,TRBJ1-2,CASSTGRYYGYTF,TGTGCCAGTAGCACAGGGCGCTACTATGGCTACACCTTC
TRBD1,TRBV7-9,NA,TRBJ1-1,CASLPGQGRFLMNTEAFF,TGTGCCAGCCTCCCGGGACAGGGGCGATTCCTAATGAACACTGAAGCTTTCTTT
NA,TRBV30,few,TRBJ1-1,CAWSVGAGNTEAFF,TGTGCCTGGAGTGTAGGAGCGGGGAACACTGAAGCTTTCTTT
TRBD1,TRBV7-3,NA,TRBJ1-1,CASSRGTGNTEAFF,TGTGCCAGCAGCCGAGGGACAGGGAACACTGAAGCTTTCTTT
TRBD2,TRBV5-4,NA,TRBJ2-3,CASSLLPGGRADTQYF,TGTGCCAGCAGCTTGCTACCGGGGGGGAGGGCAGATACGCAGTATTTT
NA,TRBV6-5,NA,TRBJ2-1,CASSASDRLFNEQFF,TGTGCCAGCAGTGCCTCGGACAGACTTTTCAATGAGCAGTTCTTC
NA,TRBV10-3,few,TRBJ2-1,CAISADDSPVDEQFF,TGTGCCATCAGTGCTGACGACAGCCCCGTTGATGAGCAGTTCTTC
NA,TRBV25-1,NA,TRBJ1-1,CASSEPGMNTEAFF,TGTGCCAGCAGTGAGCCGGGTATGAACACTGAAGCTTTCTTT
TRBD2,TRBV7-8,NA,TRBJ2-3,CASSGLVRETRTDTQYF,TGTGCCAGCTCAGGGCTTGTGCGGGAGACCCGCACAGATACGCAGTATTTT
NA,TRBV29-1,NA,TRBJ2-2,CSVKGNTGELFF,TGCAGCGTTAAAGGGAACACCGGGGAGCTGTTTTTT
TRBD1,TRBV7-2,NA,TRBJ2-4,CASSPWGQGENIQYF,TGTGCCAGCAGCCCCTGGGGACAGGGGGAAAACATTCAGTACTTC
TRBD2,TRBV4-1,once,TRBJ2-5,CASSQETAGGPETQYF,TGCGCCAGCAGCCAAGAAACGGCGGGAGGGCCAGAGACCCAGTACTTC
NA,TRBV7-2,NA,TRBJ1-1,CASSLDGDTEAFF,TGTGCCAGCAGCTTAGACGGGGACACTGAAGCTTTCTTT
TRBD2,TRBV11-1,NA,TRBJ2-1,CASSMLAGLYNEQFF,TGTGCCAGCAGCATGCTAGCGGGGCTCTACAATGAGCAGTTCTTC
NA,TRBV9,few,TRBJ2-3,CASSVVRDGYTDTQYF,TGTGCCAGCAGCGTAGTGCGGGACGGATACACAGATACGCAGTATTTT
NA,TRBV7-9,NA,TRBJ2-3,CASSQRQGEASGGDTQYF,TGTGCCAGCAGCCAAAGACAGGGGGAGGCTAGCGGGGGAGATACGCAGTATTTT
NA,TRBV19,once,TRBJ1-5,CASKPGNQPQHF,TGTGCCAGTAAACCGGGCAATCAGCCCCAGCATTTT
NA,TRBV27,few,TRBJ1-6,CASSLDRGNSPLHF,TGTGCCAGCAGTTTAGACCGGGGGAATTCACCCCTCCACTTT
TRBD2,TRBV12-5,few,TRBJ2-2,CASGSPGRESPGELFF,TGTGCTAGTGGTTCCCCTGGGCGGGAGTCGCCCGGGGAGCTGTTTTTT
NA,TRBV19,once,TRBJ2-3,CASSIFGGTDTQYF,TGTGCCAGTAGTATCTTTGGGGGCACAGATACGCAGTATTTT
NA,TRBV6-1,NA,TRBJ1-2,CASSEVGGYTF,TGTGCCAGCAGTGAAGTCGGTGGCTACACCTTC
NA,TRBV2,NA,TRBJ1-2,CASSEGGKGPTNYGYTF,TGTGCCAGCAGTGAAGGGGGAAAGGGGCCCACTAACTATGGCTACACCTTC
NA,TRBV5-6,NA,TRBJ2-2,CASSLVPGSNTGELFF,TGTGCCAGCAGCTTGGTTCCGGGATCGAACACCGGGGAGCTGTTTTTT
TRBD2,TRBV29-1,medium-sized,TRBJ2-7,CSGAFGGGESREQYF,TGCAGCGGTGCGTTCGGGGGAGGGGAATCTCGGGAGCAGTACTTC
TRBD1,TRBV4-1,NA,TRBJ1-2,CASSQTGGTYGYTF,TGCGCCAGCAGCCAGACAGGGGGTACCTATGGCTACACCTTC
NA,TRBV13,few,TRBJ2-5,CASSLGAEKWETQYF,TGTGCCAGCAGCTTAGGGGCCGAAAAGTGGGAGACCCAGTACTTC
NA,TRBV25-1,NA,TRBJ2-1,CASSEDSEVPFYNEQFF,TGTGCCAGCAGTGAAGATAGCGAAGTTCCCTTCTACAATGAGCAGTTCTTC
NA,TRBV2,NA,TRBJ1-1,CASSVRKSDTEAFF,TGTGCCAGCAGCGTCCGTAAGTCGGACACTGAAGCTTTCTTT
NA,TRBV11-1,NA,TRBJ2-7,CASSSTLNYEQYF,TGTGCCAGCAGTTCTACGTTAAACTACGAGCAGTACTTC
NA,TRBV7-8,once,TRBJ2-7,CASSPMRGEQYF,TGTGCCAGCAGCCCCATGAGGGGCGAGCAGTACTTC
NA,TRBV19,few,TRBJ2-7,CASSAVGRDYEQYF,TGTGCCAGTAGTGCGGTGGGTAGGGACTACGAGCAGTACTTC
TRBD1,TRBV28,NA,TRBJ2-7,CASSSRDRSSYEQYF,TGTGCCAGCAGTTCGAGGGACAGAAGCTCCTACGAGCAGTACTTC
TRBD1,TRBV6-6,NA,TRBJ1-1,CASSKGQGEEAFF,TGTGCCAGCAGTAAGGGACAGGGGGAAGAAGCTTTCTTT
NA,TRBV11-2,NA,TRBJ1-2,CASSLVSPADYGYTF,TGTGCCAGCAGCTTAGTCAGCCCAGCGGACTATGGCTACACCTTC
TRBD1,TRBV27,NA,TRBJ1-2,CASSPLRGPHYGYTF,TGTGCCAGCAGTCCCCTAAGGGGGCCTCACTATGGCTACACCTTC
TRBD1,TRBV5-4,NA,TRBJ1-1,CASSDPDRAGNTEAFF,TGTGCCAGCAGCGACCCAGACAGGGCTGGGAACACTGAAGCTTTCTTT
TRBD1,TRBV7-8,once,TRBJ2-7,CASSRIEDRVDEQYF,TGTGCCAGCAGCCGAATAGAGGACAGGGTTGACGAGCAGTACTTC
TRBD2,TRBV7-9,few,TRBJ2-1,CASRIEDPSGGTDWDEQFF,TGTGCCAGCAGAATAGAGGACCCTAGCGGGGGGACCGACTGGGATGAGCAGTTCTTC
TRBD1,TRBV7-8,NA,TRBJ2-2,CASSRGQGNTGELFF,TGTGCCAGCAGCCGGGGACAGGGGAACACCGGGGAGCTGTTTTTT